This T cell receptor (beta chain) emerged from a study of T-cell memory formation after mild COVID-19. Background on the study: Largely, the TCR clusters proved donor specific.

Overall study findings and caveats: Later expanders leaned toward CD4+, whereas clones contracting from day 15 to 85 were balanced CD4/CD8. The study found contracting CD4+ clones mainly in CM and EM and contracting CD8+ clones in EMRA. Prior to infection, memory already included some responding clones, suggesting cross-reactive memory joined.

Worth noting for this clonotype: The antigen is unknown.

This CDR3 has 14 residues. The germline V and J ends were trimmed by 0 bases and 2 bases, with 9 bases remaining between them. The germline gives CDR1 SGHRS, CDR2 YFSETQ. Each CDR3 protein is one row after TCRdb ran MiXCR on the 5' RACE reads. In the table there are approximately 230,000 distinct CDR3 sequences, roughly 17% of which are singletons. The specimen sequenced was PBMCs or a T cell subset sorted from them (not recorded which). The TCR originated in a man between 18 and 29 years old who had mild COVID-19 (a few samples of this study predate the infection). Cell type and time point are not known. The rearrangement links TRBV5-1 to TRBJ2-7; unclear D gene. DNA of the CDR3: TGCGCCAGCAGCTTGGGTGGGGTTGCCTACGAGCAGTACGTC. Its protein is CASSLGGVAYEQYV.